The clone carrying this T cell receptor beta chain was picked up a small number of times. The target antigen is unknown. The repertoire was sequenced with immunoSEQ multiplex PCR; TCRdb's copy has only in-frame clones and lacks some. The data contain about 310,000 clones, 80% of them seen just once; the ten biggest clones take up about 6.3%. This sample is drawn from a study of cytotoxic CD8 clonotypes in ibrutinib-treated CLL. Study at large: By median roughly 65 months, around twelve had progressed and about 15 stayed remitted; responses had been 2 complete and around 24 partial. Study conclusions and caveats: The study found public clonotypes uncommon, contracting or stable on treatment. Clonality went up at the time of ibrutinib response, stayed stable in sustained remission, and later dropped back toward its baseline level at progression.

Germline lookup yields CDR1 SGHVS and CDR2 FNYEAQ. This CDR3 spans 11 amino acids. Trimming pared 4 bases from V and 8 bases from J, leaving 9 bases between. The receptor was derived from a human donor with chronic lymphocytic leukemia. This specimen consisted of PBMCs, obtained before ibrutinib treatment. The chain couples TRBV7-6 to TRBJ2-7, with a tentative D call TRBD2 (5 bases). The CDR3 region is CASSSGVKQYF. DNA of the CDR3: TGTGCCAGCAGCTCCGGGGTCAAGCAGTACTTC.